These 14 T cell receptor beta chains were all obtained from the same sample, sequenced in a study of prognosis after radiotherapy for stage I lung cancer. The study amplified the TCR beta CDR3 region from genomic DNA. This amplification was carried out by two rounds of multiplex PCR. Round-one PCR had primers specific to each TRBV and TRBJ gene. TCRdb re-called the multiplex PCR reads through MiXCR, storing one row per CDR3 protein. The sample contains about 15,000 distinct CDR3 sequences, around 32% of which appear only once. The source was PBMCs, collected before or after stereotactic body radiation therapy (not recorded which). The receptors here all came from a donor over 45 with non-small cell lung cancer.

V usage is TRBV28 and J usage is TRBJ2-2, with 7 bases lining up with TRBD2. Germline CDR1 and CDR2: MDHEN and SYDVKM. This CDR3 has 20 residues. Trimming took 0 bases from V and 13 from J; bases not matched to a gene: 26. The CDR3 nucleotides read TGTGCCAGCAGTTTATGGCAGATCAATGTTTTAGCGGGCCCGCCTGGGTTGCTGTTTTTT. Translation: CASSLWQINVLAGPPGLLFF.

By proportion, this clonotype is medium-sized (0.01 to 0.1%). V and J are TRBV11-2 and TRBJ1-2; the match to TRBD1 covers 7 bases. CDR1 and CDR2 from the germline V gene are SGHAT and FQNNGV. V lost 4 bases, J lost 2 bases, and 10 bases stayed unmatched. This CDR3 spans 16 amino acids. CDR3 sequence: CASSYRGGRDNYGYTF. DNA of the CDR3: TGTGCCAGCAGCTATCGAGGGGGCAGGGACAACTATGGCTACACCTTC.

This clonotype was detected only a few times. With a far larger clone one base away, a read error is the likely cause. This CDR3 is missing its conserved last phenylalanine or tryptophan, likely due to a read error. The V and J genes are TRBV6-1 and TRBJ2-7; 11 nucleotides line up with TRBD2. This CDR3 is built from 16 residues. CDR1 and CDR2 from the germline V gene are MNHNS and SASEGT. V was clipped by 6 bases and J by 4 bases; unmatched bases: 11. CDR3 bases: TGTGCCAGCAGCCATACCGGGACTAGCGGAATTTACGAGCAGTACCTC. Encoded protein: CASSHTGTSGIYEQYL.

This clonotype was picked up many times. One end of the junction is discordant with germline, which a read error may explain. V usage is TRBV7-7 and J usage is TRBJ2-5, with D unclear. Per germline, CDR1 SSHAT and CDR2 FNYEAQ (reference sequence). The CDR3 has 13 amino acids. In DNA, the CDR3 is TGTGCTAGCAGCTTAGGTGGAAGGGAGACCCAGTACTTC. It yields the protein CASSLGGRETQYF.

CDR3 protein: CAWGSNRGWNEQFF. DNA of the CDR3: TGTGCCTGGGGCTCAAACAGGGGGTGGAACGAGCAGTTCTTC. The chain uses TRBV30 and TRBJ2-1, with 8 positions matching TRBD1. The J segment lost 10 bases and the V segment lost 5 bases, leaving 13 bases of the junction unmatched. The CDR3 contains 14 residues. Germline CDR1 reads GTSNPN; CDR2 reads SVGIG (reference sequence).

In its sample, this clonotype ranks as medium-sized. The chain carries TRBV3-1 and TRBJ2-3; 10 bases fit TRBD1. The CDR3 runs to 15 residues. The trim removed 4 bases at V and 4 bases at J, leaving 5 bases unmatched. From germline, CDR1 is LGHDT and CDR2 YNNKEL (reference sequence). The CDR3 DNA sequence: TGTGCCAGCAGCCTCCGACAGGGGGCCTCAGATACGCAGTATTTT. This codes for CASSLRQGASDTQYF.

This clonotype is categorized as medium-sized. The rearrangement links TRBV19 to TRBJ1-6; a possible D gene is TRBD1 (6 bases). The CDR3 is 14 amino acids. Trimming stripped 4 bases from V and 5 bases from J, with 9 bases between. The germline CDR1 and CDR2 sequences are LNHDA and SQIVND (reference sequence). The CDR3 DNA reads as TGTGCCAGTAGTACAGGGGCGGATAATTCACCCCTCCACTTT. Protein sequence: CASSTGADNSPLHF.

This clonotype came up a few times. A read error may account for a junction end that differs from germline. This chain links TRBV10-3 with TRBJ2-5, with D possibly matching TRBD1 (6 bases). The CDR3 has 14 amino acids. CDR1 is ENHRY and CDR2 is SYGVKD in the germline V gene. Here the CDR3 DNA reads TGTGTCATCAGTGAGTCTGGACAGCAAGAGACCCAGTACTTC. Its protein is CVISESGQQETQYF.

This clonotype was detected many times. The chain is built from TRBV28 and TRBJ2-1; TRBD1 or TRBD2 may be the D gene (6 bases each). Germline V lookup: CDR1 MDHEN, CDR2 SYDVKM. The CDR3 covers 18 residues. V was cut by 0 bases and J by 5 bases, with 20 bases left in between. The CDR3 region has the DNA TGTGCCAGCAGTTTATGGAGCTCAAACCGGGGGACACACAATGAGCAGTTCTTC. This sequence encodes CASSLWSSNRGTHNEQFF.

Ten or more counts support this clonotype. V gene TRBV9 combines with J gene TRBJ2-1; D might be TRBD1 or TRBD2, each matching 5 bases. This CDR3 region has 15 residues. Per the germline V gene, CDR1 is SGDLS and CDR2 is YYNGEE. Trimming pared 3 bases from V and 4 bases from J, leaving 14 bases between. The CDR3 loop is CASSARDGMYNEQFF. DNA for the CDR3: TGTGCCAGCAGCGCCCGGGACGGAATGTACAATGAGCAGTTCTTC.

Relative to its sample, this clonotype is medium-sized. V usage is TRBV6-5 and J usage is TRBJ2-1; tentatively, D is TRBD1 or TRBD2 (5 bases each). The germline V gene has CDR1 MNHEY and CDR2 SVGAGI. The ends were cut back, 6 bases at V and 0 bases at J, with 12 bases in the middle. The CDR3 sequence is 15 residues long. This chain's CDR3 is CASSPGPISYNEQFF. CDR3 coding DNA: TGTGCCAGCAGCCCGGGACCGATCTCCTACAATGAGCAGTTCTTC.

This clonotype was seen at least ten times. The chain links TRBV7-2 to TRBJ2-3; TRBD2 aligns across 9 bases. Looked up from germline, CDR1 is SGHTA and CDR2 is FQGNSA. V shed 8 bases and J 4 bases; nucleotides not matched to a gene: 7. The CDR3 runs to 14 residues. The CDR3 sequence: CASSPGLASDTQYF. The CDR3 coding sequence is TGTGCCAGCTCACCGGGACTAGCTTCAGATACGCAGTATTTT.

This clonotype was found many times. This chain uses TRBV4-2 with TRBJ2-3; 11 bases agree with TRBD2. The CDR3 is 16 residues long. J gave up 4 bases and V 1 base, and 4 bases lay outside the gene matches. Looked up from germline, CDR1 is LGHNA and CDR2 is YNFKEQ. The CDR3 DNA is TGTGCCAGCAGCCAAGGGCTAGCGGGAGGATCAGATACGCAGTATTTT. This gives the protein CASSQGLAGGSDTQYF.

This clonotype has a count of ten or more. The J gene is TRBJ1-5, the V gene TRBV12-3 or TRBV12-4; D gene ambiguous. V dropped 6 bases and J dropped 0 bases, with 6 bases sitting between them. The CDR3 loop spans 13 amino acids. The CDR3 region has the DNA TGTGCCAGCAGCAGGAATAGCAATCAGCCCCAGCATTTT. Protein product: CASSRNSNQPQHF.